This T cell receptor beta chain was recorded in a study of CD8 T cells in ankylosing spondylitis. General study points: A TCR beta motif made of about 8 highly homologous variants seemed typical of ankylosing spondylitis blood. Earlier studies detected some motif variants in reactive arthritis synovial fluid and blood. Disease-linked clones were reportedly significantly enriched in matched ankylosing spondylitis synovial fluid. Disease-linked clones displayed a CD8+ phenotype and appeared relatively rarely in peripheral blood.

V was trimmed by 6 bases and J by 3 bases, leaving 19 bases between them. There are 15 residues in the CDR3. The germline CDR1 and CDR2 sequences are SQVTM and ANQGSEA. On this clonotype: Antigen unknown.

In making TCR beta libraries, quantitative 5'-RACE with molecular barcodes was used. MiXCR, applied by TCRdb to the 5' RACE reads, yields one record per CDR3 protein. The sample has around 390,000 distinct CDR3 sequences, around 24% seen once. The specimen sequenced was blood, either unsorted or a sorted T cell fraction (not recorded which). The sequence was obtained from a male donor with ankylosing spondylitis. The V call is TRBV29-1, the J call TRBJ2-3; TRBD2 might be the D (6 bases). The CDR3 sequence: CSVRPQPGVTDTQYF. Here the CDR3 DNA reads TGCAGCGTCAGACCTCAGCCGGGAGTGACAGATACGCAGTATTTT.